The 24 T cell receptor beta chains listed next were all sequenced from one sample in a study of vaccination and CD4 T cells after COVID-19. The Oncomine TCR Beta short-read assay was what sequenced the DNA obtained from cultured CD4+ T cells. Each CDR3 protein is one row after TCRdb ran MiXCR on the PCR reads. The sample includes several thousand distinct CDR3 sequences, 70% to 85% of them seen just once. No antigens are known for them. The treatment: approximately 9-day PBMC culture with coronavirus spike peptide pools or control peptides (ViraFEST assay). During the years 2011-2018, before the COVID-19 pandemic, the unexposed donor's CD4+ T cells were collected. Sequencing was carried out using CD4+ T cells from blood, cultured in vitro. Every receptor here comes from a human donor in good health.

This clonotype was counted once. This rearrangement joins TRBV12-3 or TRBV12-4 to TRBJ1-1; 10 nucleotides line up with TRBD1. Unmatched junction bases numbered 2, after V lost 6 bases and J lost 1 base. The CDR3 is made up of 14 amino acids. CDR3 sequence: CASSRDRGNTEAFF. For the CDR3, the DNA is TGTGCCAGCAGCCGGGACAGGGGGAACACTGAAGCTTTCTTT.

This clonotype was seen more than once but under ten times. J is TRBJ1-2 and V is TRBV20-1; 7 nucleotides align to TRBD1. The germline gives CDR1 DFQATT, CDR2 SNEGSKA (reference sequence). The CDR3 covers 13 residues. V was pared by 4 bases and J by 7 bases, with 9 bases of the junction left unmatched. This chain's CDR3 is CSATPRTGGGYTF. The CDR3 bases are TGCAGTGCTACTCCTCGGACAGGTGGTGGCTACACCTTC.

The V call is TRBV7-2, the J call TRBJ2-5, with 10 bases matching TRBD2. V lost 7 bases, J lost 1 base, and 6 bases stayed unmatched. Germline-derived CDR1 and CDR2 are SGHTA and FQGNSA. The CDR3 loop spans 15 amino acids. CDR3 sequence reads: CASTGLAGVQETQYF. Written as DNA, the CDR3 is TGTGCCAGCACAGGTCTAGCGGGGGTCCAAGAGACCCAGTACTTC.

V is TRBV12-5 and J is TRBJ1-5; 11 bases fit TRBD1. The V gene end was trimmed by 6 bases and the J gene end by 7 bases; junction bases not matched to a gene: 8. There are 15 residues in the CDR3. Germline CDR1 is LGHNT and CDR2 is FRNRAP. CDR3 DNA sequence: TGTGCTAGTGGCCAGGACAGGGGGCGCGGACAGCCCCAGCATTTT. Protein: CASGQDRGRGQPQHF.

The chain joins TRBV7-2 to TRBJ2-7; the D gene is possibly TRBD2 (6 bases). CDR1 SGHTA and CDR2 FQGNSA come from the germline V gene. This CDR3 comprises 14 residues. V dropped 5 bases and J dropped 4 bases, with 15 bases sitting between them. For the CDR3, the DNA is TGTGCCAGCAGCCCGCGGGGTTGGGGGTACGAGCAGTACTTC. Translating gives CASSPRGWGYEQYF.

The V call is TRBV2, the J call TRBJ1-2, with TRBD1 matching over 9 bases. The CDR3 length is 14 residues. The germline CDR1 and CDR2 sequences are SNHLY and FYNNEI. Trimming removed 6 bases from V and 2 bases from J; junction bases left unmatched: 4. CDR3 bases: TGTGCCAGCAGGGGACAGGGAGGCAACTATGGCTACACCTTC. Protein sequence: CASRGQGGNYGYTF.

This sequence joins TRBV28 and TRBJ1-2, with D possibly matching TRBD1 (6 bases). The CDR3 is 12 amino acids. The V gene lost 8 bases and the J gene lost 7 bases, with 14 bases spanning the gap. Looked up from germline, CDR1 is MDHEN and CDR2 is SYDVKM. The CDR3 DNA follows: TGTGCCAGCGAAGTTTTAGGGGGTGGCTACACCTTC. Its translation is CASEVLGGGYTF.

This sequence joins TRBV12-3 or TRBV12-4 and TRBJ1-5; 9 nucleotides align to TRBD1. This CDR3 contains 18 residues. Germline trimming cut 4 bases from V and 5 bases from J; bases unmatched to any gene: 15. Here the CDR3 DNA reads TGTGCCAGCAGTTCTCACTACCCGGGACAGGGTATGTATCAGCCCCAGCATTTT. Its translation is CASSSHYPGQGMYQPQHF.

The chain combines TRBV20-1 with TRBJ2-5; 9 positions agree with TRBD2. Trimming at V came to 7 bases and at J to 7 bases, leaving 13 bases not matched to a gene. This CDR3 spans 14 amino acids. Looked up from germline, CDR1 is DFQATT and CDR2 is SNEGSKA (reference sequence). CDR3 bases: TGCAGTGGTATTCGGCGGGAGGGCCACGTGACCCAGTACTTC. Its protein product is CSGIRREGHVTQYF.

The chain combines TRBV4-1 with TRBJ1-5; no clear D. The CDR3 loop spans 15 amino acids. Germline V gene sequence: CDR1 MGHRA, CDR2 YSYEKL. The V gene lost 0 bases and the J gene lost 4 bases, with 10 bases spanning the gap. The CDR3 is CASSQDRGPNQPQHF. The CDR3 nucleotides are TGCGCCAGCAGCCAAGATCGCGGCCCGAATCAGCCCCAGCATTTT.

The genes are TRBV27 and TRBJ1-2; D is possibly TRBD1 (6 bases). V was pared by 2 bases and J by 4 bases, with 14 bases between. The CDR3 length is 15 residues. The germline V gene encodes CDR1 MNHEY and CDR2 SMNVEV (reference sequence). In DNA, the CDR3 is TGTGCCAGCAGTTTAACCCCAGACAGGCTCTATGGCTACACCTTC. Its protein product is CASSLTPDRLYGYTF.

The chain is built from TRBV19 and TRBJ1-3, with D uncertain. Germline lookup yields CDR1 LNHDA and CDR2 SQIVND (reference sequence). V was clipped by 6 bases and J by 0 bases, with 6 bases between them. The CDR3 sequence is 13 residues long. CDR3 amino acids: CASRDYSGNTIYF. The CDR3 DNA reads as TGTGCCAGTAGGGATTACTCTGGAAACACCATATATTTT.

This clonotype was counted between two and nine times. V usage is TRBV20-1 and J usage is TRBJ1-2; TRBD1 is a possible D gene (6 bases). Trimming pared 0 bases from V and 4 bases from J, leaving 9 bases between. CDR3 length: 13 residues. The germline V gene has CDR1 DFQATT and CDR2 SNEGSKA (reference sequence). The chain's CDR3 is CSARDRGPYGYTF. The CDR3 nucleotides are TGCAGTGCTAGAGACAGGGGTCCCTATGGCTACACCTTC.

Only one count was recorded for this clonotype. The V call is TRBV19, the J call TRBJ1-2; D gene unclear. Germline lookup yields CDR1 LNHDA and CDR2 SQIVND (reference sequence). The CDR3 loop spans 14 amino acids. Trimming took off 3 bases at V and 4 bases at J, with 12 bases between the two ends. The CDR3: CASSMARRGYGYTF. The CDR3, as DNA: TGTGCCAGTAGTATGGCTCGGCGAGGCTATGGCTACACCTTC.

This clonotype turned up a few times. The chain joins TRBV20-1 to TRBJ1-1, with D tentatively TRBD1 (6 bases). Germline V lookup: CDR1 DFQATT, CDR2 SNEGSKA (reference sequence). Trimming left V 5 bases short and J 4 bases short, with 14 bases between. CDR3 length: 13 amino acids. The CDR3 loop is CSAYTTGTTEAFF. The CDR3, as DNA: TGCAGTGCTTACACCACAGGGACCACTGAAGCTTTCTTT.

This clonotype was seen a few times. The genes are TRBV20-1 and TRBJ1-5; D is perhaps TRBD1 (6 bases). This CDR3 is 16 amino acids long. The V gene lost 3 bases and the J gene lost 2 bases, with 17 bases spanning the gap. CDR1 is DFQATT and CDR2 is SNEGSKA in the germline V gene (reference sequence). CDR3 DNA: TGCAGTGCTAGGGGGCTCGGGGGGCCGCGCAATCAGCCCCAGCATTTT. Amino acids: CSARGLGGPRNQPQHF.

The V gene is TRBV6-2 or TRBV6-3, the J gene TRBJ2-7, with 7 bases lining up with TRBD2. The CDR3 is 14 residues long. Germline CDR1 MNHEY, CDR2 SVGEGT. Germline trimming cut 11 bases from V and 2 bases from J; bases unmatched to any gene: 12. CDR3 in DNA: TGTGCCGCCAGCAGGTCTAGCGGAACCTACGAGCAGTACTTC. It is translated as CAASRSSGTYEQYF.

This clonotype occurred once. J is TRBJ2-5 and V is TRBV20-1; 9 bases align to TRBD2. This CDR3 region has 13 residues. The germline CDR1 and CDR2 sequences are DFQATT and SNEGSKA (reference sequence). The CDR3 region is CVPGLASLETQYF. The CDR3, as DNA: TGCGTCCCGGGACTAGCATCTTTGGAGACCCAGTACTTC.

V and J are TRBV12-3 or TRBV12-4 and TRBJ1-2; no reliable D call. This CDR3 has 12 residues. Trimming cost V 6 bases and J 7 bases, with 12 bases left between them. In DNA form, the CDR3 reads TGTGCCAGCAGCAGCCCCCAAGGTGGCTACACCTTC. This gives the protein CASSSPQGGYTF.

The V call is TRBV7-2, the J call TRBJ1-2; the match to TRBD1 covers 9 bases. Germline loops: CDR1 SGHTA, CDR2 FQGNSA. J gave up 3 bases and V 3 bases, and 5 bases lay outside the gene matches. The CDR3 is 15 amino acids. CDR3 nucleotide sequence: TGTGCCAGCAGCTTCCCGGGACAGGGTTACTATGGCTACACCTTC. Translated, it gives CASSFPGQGYYGYTF.

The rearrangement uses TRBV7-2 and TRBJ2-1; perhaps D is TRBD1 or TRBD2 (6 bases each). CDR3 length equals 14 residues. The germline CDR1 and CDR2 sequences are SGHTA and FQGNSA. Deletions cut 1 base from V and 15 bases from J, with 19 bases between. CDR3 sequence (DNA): TGTGCCAGCAGCTTAGGGGCTAGCCAAGGGGGGTGGTTCTTC. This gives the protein CASSLGASQGGWFF.

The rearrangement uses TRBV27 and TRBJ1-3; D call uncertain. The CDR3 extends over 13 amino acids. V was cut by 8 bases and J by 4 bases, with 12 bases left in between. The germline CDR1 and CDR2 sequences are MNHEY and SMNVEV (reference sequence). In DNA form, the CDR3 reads TGTGCCAGCGGTTGGAGGCAGGGAAACACCATATATTTT. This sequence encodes CASGWRQGNTIYF.

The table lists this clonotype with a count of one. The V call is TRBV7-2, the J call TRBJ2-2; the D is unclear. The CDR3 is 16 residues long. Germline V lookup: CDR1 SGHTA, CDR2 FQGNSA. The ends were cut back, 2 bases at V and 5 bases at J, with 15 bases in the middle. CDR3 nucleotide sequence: TGTGCCAGCAGCTTATGGAGCGACTCGAGGACCGGGGAGCTGTTTTTT. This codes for CASSLWSDSRTGELFF.

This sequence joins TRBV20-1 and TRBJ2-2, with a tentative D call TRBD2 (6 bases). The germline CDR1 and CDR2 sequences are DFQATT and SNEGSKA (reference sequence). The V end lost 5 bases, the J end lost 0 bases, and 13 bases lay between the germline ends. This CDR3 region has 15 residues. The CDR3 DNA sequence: TGCAGTGCTTCCCGTGGAGGGACGAACACCGGGGAGCTGTTTTTT. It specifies CSASRGGTNTGELFF.